This T cell receptor (beta chain) was obtained from a study of blood T cell repertoires in COVID-19. The overall study: Collection of acute and convalescent COVID-19 samples took place in the United States, Italy and Spain. The analysed material was cDNA or gDNA that came from T cells, B-cell-depleted T cells, or PBMCs.

Germline V gene sequence: CDR1 PRHDT, CDR2 FYEKMQ (reference sequence). V lost 5 bases to trimming and J lost 0 bases; unmatched junction nucleotides: 4. The CDR3 sequence is 16 residues long. Per the authors' pipeline: Amplifying reference gene primers gave estimates of nucleated cell counts. Measured with immunoSEQ multiplex PCR; TCRdb has only the in-frame clones, and not every one. V and J calls and clone size are copied from that table; D and trimming were computed from the DNA. Here the sample spans 150,000 to 200,000 clones, approximately 84% being singletons. The sequence was obtained from a woman older than 75 with acute or convalescent COVID-19. The sequenced sample was peripheral blood. This sequence joins TRBV13 and TRBJ2-3; 11 bases agree with TRBD2. The CDR3 nucleotides are TGTGCCAGCAGCCCTTTAGCGGGAGGGAGCACAGATACGCAGTATTTT. Protein: CASSPLAGGSTDTQYF.